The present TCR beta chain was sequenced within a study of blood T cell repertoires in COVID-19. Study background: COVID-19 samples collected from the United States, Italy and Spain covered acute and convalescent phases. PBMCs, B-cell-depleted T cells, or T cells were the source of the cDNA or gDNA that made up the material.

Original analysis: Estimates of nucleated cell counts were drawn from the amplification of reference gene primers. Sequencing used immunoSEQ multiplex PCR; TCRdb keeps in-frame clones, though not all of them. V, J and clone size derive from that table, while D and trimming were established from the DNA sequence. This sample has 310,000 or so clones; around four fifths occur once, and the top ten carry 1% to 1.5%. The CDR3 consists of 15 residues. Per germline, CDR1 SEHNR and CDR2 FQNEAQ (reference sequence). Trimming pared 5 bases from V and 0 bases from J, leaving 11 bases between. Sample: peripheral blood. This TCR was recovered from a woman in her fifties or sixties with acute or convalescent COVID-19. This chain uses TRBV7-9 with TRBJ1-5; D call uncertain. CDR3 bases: TGTGCCAGCAGCCTCGGTGACTCTAGCAATCAGCCCCAGCATTTT. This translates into CASSLGDSSNQPQHF.